This T cell receptor beta chain was documented in a study of blood T cell repertoires in COVID-19. Sequencing was performed with immunoSEQ multiplex PCR; in TCRdb, only in-frame clones are kept and a portion is missing. The sample includes under 450,000 clones, about 89% of them seen just once. V was trimmed by 8 bases and J by 6 bases, leaving 16 bases between them. The CDR3 has 13 amino acids. The sequence was obtained from a middle-aged woman who had been exposed to COVID-19. What was sequenced was PBMCs or T cells enriched from blood (not recorded which). The chain couples TRBV12-3 or TRBV12-4 to TRBJ1-2; D gene uncertain. CDR3 in DNA: TGTGCCAGCTGGAGAGTCAGCGGTGATGGCTACACCTTC. Protein: CASWRVSGDGYTF.